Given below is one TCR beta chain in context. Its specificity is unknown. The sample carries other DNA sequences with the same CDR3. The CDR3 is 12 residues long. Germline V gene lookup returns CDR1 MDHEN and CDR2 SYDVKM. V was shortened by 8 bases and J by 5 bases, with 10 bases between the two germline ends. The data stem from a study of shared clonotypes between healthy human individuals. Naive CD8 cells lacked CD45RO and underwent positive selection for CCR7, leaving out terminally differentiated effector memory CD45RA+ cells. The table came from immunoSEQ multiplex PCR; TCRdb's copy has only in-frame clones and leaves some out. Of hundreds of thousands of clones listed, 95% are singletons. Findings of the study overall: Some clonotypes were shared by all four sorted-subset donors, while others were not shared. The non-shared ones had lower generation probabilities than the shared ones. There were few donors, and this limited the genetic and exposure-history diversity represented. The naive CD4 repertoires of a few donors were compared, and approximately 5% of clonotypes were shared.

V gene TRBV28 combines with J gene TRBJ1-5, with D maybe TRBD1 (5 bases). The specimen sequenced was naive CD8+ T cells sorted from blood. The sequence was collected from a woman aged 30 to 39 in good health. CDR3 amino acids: CASGGFYQPQHF. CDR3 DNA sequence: TGTGCCAGCGGGGGGTTCTATCAGCCCCAGCATTTT.